The rows below give T cell receptor beta chains drawn from one sample of a study of identical twins. TCRdb reprocessed the 5' RACE reads via MiXCR and lists one record per CDR3 protein. The sample contains fewer than 450,000 distinct CDR3 sequences, approximately 8.7% of which appear only once. Sequenced sample: naive T cells sorted from blood. These receptors originate from a woman aged 45-65 years in good health. CDR3s include the opening cysteine and the closing phenylalanine or tryptophan. The D gene is left open where the match is weak. Size tells how often a clone was seen (once, few, many) or the class of an expanded clone, and some rows leave it out.

>few|13|TRBV7-2|-|TRBJ2-3
CASRASATDTQYF
TGTGCCAGCAGGGCGAGCGCCACAGATACGCAGTATTTT
>-|13|TRBV10-3|-|TRBJ2-7
CAISPGESYEQYF
TGTGCCATCAGCCCAGGGGAATCATACGAGCAGTACTTC
>few|12|TRBV20-1|-|TRBJ2-7
CSASGRSGEQYF
TGCAGTGCTAGTGGCAGGTCGGGCGAGCAGTACTTC
>-|14|TRBV20-1|TRBD2|TRBJ2-1
CSARASGRLNEQFF
TGCAGTGCTAGAGCCAGCGGGAGATTGAATGAGCAGTTCTTC
>few|15|TRBV12-3/TRBV12-4|-|TRBJ2-3
CASSPDARVADTQYF
TGTGCCAGCAGCCCAGATGCTCGGGTGGCAGATACGCAGTATTTT
>-|14|TRBV20-1|-|TRBJ1-3
CSARDGAGVNTIYF
TGCAGTGCTAGAGATGGGGCCGGGGTAAACACCATATATTTT
>-|18|TRBV4-2|TRBD2|TRBJ2-1
CASSQDSSGRARENEQFF
TGTGCCAGCAGCCAAGATTCTAGCGGGAGGGCCAGGGAAAATGAGCAGTTCTTC
>few|13|TRBV2|TRBD2|TRBJ2-1
CARQLAGVFEQFF
TGTGCCCGACAACTAGCGGGAGTTTTTGAGCAGTTCTTC
>-|16|TRBV7-9|-|TRBJ2-5
CASSFGQALYQETQYF
TGTGCCAGCAGCTTCGGGCAGGCGCTCTACCAAGAGACCCAGTACTTC
>-|19|TRBV24-1|TRBD2|TRBJ2-1
CATSAWGLAGGTLNNEQFF
TGTGCCACCAGTGCCTGGGGACTAGCGGGCGGAACATTGAACAATGAGCAGTTCTTC
>-|18|TRBV7-9|TRBD2|TRBJ2-1
CASSLGTSGKSSYNEQFF
TGTGCCAGCAGCTTAGGGACTAGCGGGAAGAGCTCCTACAATGAGCAGTTCTTC
>-|16|TRBV5-1|-|TRBJ1-6
CASSLGPFSDNSPLHF
TGCGCCAGCAGCCTTGGACCGTTCTCCGACAATTCACCCCTCCACTTT
>few|17|TRBV7-9|-|TRBJ2-1
CASSRTRVQGSINEQFF
TGTGCCAGCAGCCGAACCCGTGTACAGGGTAGTATAAATGAGCAGTTCTTC
>few|13|TRBV3-1|-|TRBJ2-7
CASSQEGLYEQYF
TGTGCCAGCAGCCAAGAGGGGCTCTATGAGCAGTACTTC
>few|13|TRBV20-1|-|TRBJ2-7
CSARGAGPYEQYF
TGCAGTGCTAGAGGGGCAGGGCCCTACGAGCAGTACTTC
>few|16|TRBV29-1|TRBD2|TRBJ2-3
CSLKGGASGLGDTQYF
TGCAGCCTCAAAGGAGGGGCTAGCGGTCTCGGGGATACGCAGTATTTT
>-|14|TRBV27|-|TRBJ2-2
CASSLGVGPGELFF
TGTGCCAGCAGTTTAGGCGTGGGGCCCGGGGAGCTGTTTTTT
>-|15|TRBV6-5|TRBD2|TRBJ2-1
CASSYSSTSDNEQFF
TGTGCCAGCAGTTACTCATCAACTAGCGACAATGAGCAGTTCTTC
>-|14|TRBV7-3|TRBD2|TRBJ2-1
CASSTSGTDNEQFF
TGTGCCAGCTCGACTAGCGGGACCGACAATGAGCAGTTCTTC
>-|15|TRBV3-1|-|TRBJ2-2
CASGQVRGVTGELFF
TGTGCCAGCGGCCAAGTGCGAGGGGTCACCGGGGAGCTGTTTTTT
>-|15|TRBV7-6|-|TRBJ2-5
CASSSGPLQEETQYF
TGTGCCAGCAGCTCGGGCCCCCTCCAGGAAGAGACCCAGTACTTC
>many|15|TRBV7-9|-|TRBJ1-4
CASSPLVTVAEKLFF
TGTGCCAGCAGCCCCTTAGTCACGGTGGCTGAAAAACTGTTTTTT
>many|16|TRBV5-1|TRBD2|TRBJ2-1
CASSSPAGVGYNEQFF
TGCGCCAGCAGCTCCCCGGCGGGAGTCGGGTACAATGAGCAGTTCTTC
>-|15|TRBV12-3/TRBV12-4|TRBD1|TRBJ1-6
CASSLRTGGNSPLHF
TGTGCCAGCAGTTTAAGGACAGGTGGGAATTCACCCCTCCACTTT
>-|13|TRBV19|-|TRBJ1-1
CASSIGFGTEAFF
TGTGCCAGTAGTATCGGGTTTGGCACTGAAGCTTTCTTT
>few|14|TRBV20-1|-|TRBJ1-1
CSAWLGRMNTEAFF
TGCAGTGCTTGGCTTGGGAGAATGAACACTGAAGCTTTCTTT
>few|13|TRBV20-1|-|TRBJ2-6
CSARFGGANVLTF
TGCAGTGCTAGATTTGGGGGGGCCAACGTCCTGACTTTC
>many|13|TRBV2|-|TRBJ2-1
CASSEVQVGEQFF
TGTGCCAGCAGTGAGGTACAGGTCGGTGAGCAGTTCTTC
>-|15|TRBV19|-|TRBJ2-7
CASSAYLEGIDEQYF
TGTGCCAGTAGCGCATACTTGGAGGGAATCGACGAGCAGTACTTC
>few|18|TRBV27|-|TRBJ2-1
CASKSRRGVQSSYNEQFF
TGTGCCAGCAAATCCCGGAGAGGGGTTCAGAGCTCCTACAATGAGCAGTTCTTC
>few|16|TRBV4-1|TRBD2|TRBJ2-1
CASSQPVAGSSVDPFF
TGCGCCAGCAGCCAACCCGTAGCGGGATCTTCGGTTGACCCGTTCTTC